The 3 T cell receptor beta chains reported below all come from one sample, sequenced in a study of cytomegalovirus exposure and HLA in healthy donors. The PCR used 60 Vbeta and 13 Jbeta primers. Here immunoSEQ multiplex PCR was the method, and the copy in TCRdb shows in-frame clones only, minus some. This table has 85,000 to 100,000 clones, about two thirds appearing once. Sequencing was done on a sample of PBMCs. The receptors derive from a human donor in good health.

The chain has TRBV9 and TRBJ2-7; possible D gene TRBD2, 6 bases. The CDR3 is made up of 14 amino acids. Trimming pared 0 bases from V and 1 base from J, leaving 8 bases between. Per germline, CDR1 SGDLS and CDR2 YYNGEE. The CDR3 DNA is TGTGCCAGCAGCGTAGGGACTATTTCCTACGAGCAGTACTTC. It yields the protein CASSVGTISYEQYF.

This chain connects TRBV19 to TRBJ1-5, with TRBD1 matching over 8 bases. Unmatched junction bases numbered 3, after V lost 6 bases and J lost 2 bases. The germline gives CDR1 LNHDA, CDR2 SQIVND (reference sequence). The CDR3 totals 14 residues. CDR3 region: CASSDRGGNQPQHF. The DNA for the CDR3 is TGTGCCAGTAGCGACAGGGGCGGCAATCAGCCCCAGCATTTT.

The chain has TRBV5-6 and TRBJ2-2; 9 bases are shared with TRBD1. This CDR3 comprises 15 residues. Germline V CDR1 and CDR2: SGHDT, YYEEEE. Trimming at V came to 4 bases and at J to 6 bases, leaving 7 bases not matched to a gene. The CDR3 region is CASSLRDRVSGELFF. DNA of the CDR3: TGTGCCAGCAGCCTCAGGGACAGGGTTTCCGGGGAGCTGTTTTTT.